Detailed here is one T cell receptor (beta chain). Its cognate antigen is unknown. The sample is drawn from a study of cytomegalovirus exposure and HLA in healthy donors. Notes on the study in general: It was only CMV serostatus that was available as immune exposure information. Later genetic work tied a missense DCLRE1C variant to beta-chain V and J trimming.

CDR1 and CDR2 (germline): SGDLS, YYNGEE. The CDR3 is 15 residues long. V shed 4 bases and J shed 3 bases, with 14 bases lying between them. Researchers ran the PCR with 60 Vbeta and 13 Jbeta primers. Data came from immunoSEQ multiplex PCR; TCRdb stores just in-frame clones and leaves some out. The repertoire includes fewer than 130,000 clones, roughly 80% of them detected once, and approximately 1.3% sits in the top ten. Sequenced input: PBMCs. The chain carries TRBV9 and TRBJ2-1; maybe TRBD1 (5 bases). The sequence was obtained from a woman aged 30 to 39 in good health and CMV-seronegative. CDR3 protein: CASSPDSRDYNEQFF. The CDR3 DNA is TGTGCCAGCAGCCCCGACAGCAGAGACTACAATGAGCAGTTCTTC.